A single sample gave rise to the 10 T cell receptor beta chains below, sequenced in a study of cytomegalovirus exposure and HLA in healthy donors. Some clones are missing from TCRdb's copy, which holds only in-frame ones; the method was immunoSEQ multiplex PCR. The sample holds 130,000 or so clones, around nine tenths seen once. Sequenced: PBMCs. The receptors come from a woman between 18 and 29 years old in good health and CMV-seronegative.

As for this clone: An end of the junction does not agree with germline; a read error may underlie this. Other nucleotide sequences in the sample specify the same CDR3. The rearrangement joins TRBV9 to TRBJ2-7; TRBD2 matches 12 bases. CDR1 is SGDLS, CDR2 YYNGEE, per germline. The CDR3 has 16 amino acids. The CDR3 reads CASSPRGLAGSYEQYF. The CDR3 coding sequence is TGTGCCAGCAGCCCCCGTGGACTAGCGGGATCCTACGAGCAGTACTTT.

The chain links TRBV29-1 to TRBJ2-7, with 7 bases identical to TRBD1. The CDR3 spans 13 residues. CDR1 SQVTM and CDR2 ANQGSEA come from the germline V gene. V shed 2 bases and J 3 bases; nucleotides not matched to a gene: 4. CDR3 DNA: TGCAGCGTTGAACAGGGGGATCTCTACGAGCAGTACTTC. The encoded protein is CSVEQGDLYEQYF.

The V and J genes are TRBV6-5 and TRBJ2-7; no firm D call. V was clipped by 10 bases and J by 3 bases, with 10 bases between them. The CDR3 totals 11 residues. CDR1 is MNHEY, CDR2 SVGAGI, per germline. CDR3 region: CATRVGYEQYF. CDR3 in DNA: TGTGCCACCCGGGTAGGCTACGAGCAGTACTTC.

The genes are TRBV28 and TRBJ2-7; D unresolved. CDR3 size: 13 residues. From germline, CDR1 is MDHEN and CDR2 SYDVKM. V was clipped by 5 bases and J by 5 bases, with 13 bases between them. CDR3 region: CASSRERKNEQYF. The CDR3 DNA reads TGTGCCAGCAGTAGAGAGAGGAAGAACGAGCAGTACTTC.

This clone is a singleton in its sample. J is TRBJ2-1 and V is TRBV9, with TRBD2 identical over 9 bases. CDR1 is SGDLS, CDR2 YYNGEE, per germline. The CDR3 runs 14 residues. V was clipped by 0 bases and J by 9 bases; unmatched bases: 4. DNA for the CDR3: TGTGCCAGCAGCGTAGTTGCGGGAGGGTTTGAGCAGTTCTTC. The encoded protein is CASSVVAGGFEQFF.

This clone was found a few times. The V and J genes are TRBV28 and TRBJ2-7, with 9 bases identical to TRBD1. J gave up 1 base and V 4 bases, and 5 bases lay outside the gene matches. The CDR3 spans 15 residues. CDR1 MDHEN and CDR2 SYDVKM come from the germline V gene. This CDR3 reads CASSSPGTGSYEQYF. In DNA form, the CDR3 reads TGTGCCAGCAGTTCCCCCGGGACAGGGTCCTACGAGCAGTACTTC. Full variable domain (rest looked up from reference TRBV28 and TRBJ2-7): DVKVTQSSRYLVKRTGEKVFLECVQDMDHENMFWYRQDPGLGLRLIYFSYDVKMKEKGDIPEGYSVSREKKERFSLILESASTNQTSMYLCASSSPGTGSYEQYFGPGTRLTVT.

This chain connects TRBV27 to TRBJ2-1, with D perhaps matching TRBD2 (5 bases). V was pared by 2 bases and J by 0 bases, with 8 bases between. The germline CDR1 and CDR2 sequences are MNHEY and SMNVEV (reference sequence). This CDR3 has 15 residues. CDR3 amino acids: CASSLGSPSYNEQFF. For the CDR3, the DNA is TGTGCCAGCAGTTTAGGGAGCCCCTCCTACAATGAGCAGTTCTTC.

This CDR3 reads CASSLVGTGESDTQYF. The CDR3 nucleotides are TGCGCCAGCAGCTTGGTCGGGACAGGGGAGTCAGATACGCAGTATTTT. This sequence joins TRBV5-1 and TRBJ2-3, with TRBD1 matching over 10 bases. CDR1 and CDR2 from the germline V gene are SGHRS and YFSETQ. V trimming: 0 bases; J trimming: 4 bases; junction bases outside the gene matches: 5. This CDR3 has 16 residues.

The genes are TRBV30 and TRBJ2-7; no reliable D call. V was clipped by 2 bases and J by 5 bases, with 13 bases between them. The CDR3 length is 13 residues. Germline-derived CDR1 and CDR2 are GTSNPN and SVGIG (reference sequence). The CDR3 DNA sequence: TGTGCCTGGAGTCGGATACAGCTCAACGAGCAGTACTTC. Translated: CAWSRIQLNEQYF.

This chain joins TRBV5-4 and TRBJ2-1; TRBD2 aligns across 12 bases. From germline, CDR1 is SGHNT and CDR2 YYREEE (reference sequence). CDR3 size: 15 residues. Unmatched junction bases numbered 1, after V lost 1 base and J lost 5 bases. The CDR3 bases are TGTGCCAGCAGCTTGACTAGCGGGGGGAACAATGAGCAGTTCTTC. Translating it yields CASSLTSGGNNEQFF.